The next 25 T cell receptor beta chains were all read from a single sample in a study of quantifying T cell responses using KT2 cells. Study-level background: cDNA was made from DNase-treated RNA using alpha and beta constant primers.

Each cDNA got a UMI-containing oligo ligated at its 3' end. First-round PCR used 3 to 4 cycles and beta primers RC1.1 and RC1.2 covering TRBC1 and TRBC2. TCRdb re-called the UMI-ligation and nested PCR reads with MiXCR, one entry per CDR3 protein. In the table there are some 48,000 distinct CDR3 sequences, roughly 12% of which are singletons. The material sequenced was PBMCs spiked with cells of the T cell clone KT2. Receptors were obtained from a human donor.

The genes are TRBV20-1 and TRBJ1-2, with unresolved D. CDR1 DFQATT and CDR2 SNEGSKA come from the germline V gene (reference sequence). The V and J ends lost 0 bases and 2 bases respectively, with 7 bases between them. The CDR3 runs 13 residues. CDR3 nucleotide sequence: TGCAGTGCTAGAGATCCTGACAACTATGGCTACACCTTC. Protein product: CSARDPDNYGYTF.

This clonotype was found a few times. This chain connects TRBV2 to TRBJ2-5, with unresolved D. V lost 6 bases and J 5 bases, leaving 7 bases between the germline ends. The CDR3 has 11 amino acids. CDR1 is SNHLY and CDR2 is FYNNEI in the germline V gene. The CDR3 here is CASRQEETQYF. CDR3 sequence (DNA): TGTGCCAGCAGGCAGGAGGAGACCCAGTACTTC.

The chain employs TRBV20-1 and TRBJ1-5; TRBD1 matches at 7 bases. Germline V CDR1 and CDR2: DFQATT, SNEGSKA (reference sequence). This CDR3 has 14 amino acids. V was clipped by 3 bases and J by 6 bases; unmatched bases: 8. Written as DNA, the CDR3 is TGCAGTGCTAGGGGCGGACAGGAAGGTCAGCCCCAGCATTTT. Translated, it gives CSARGGQEGQPQHF.

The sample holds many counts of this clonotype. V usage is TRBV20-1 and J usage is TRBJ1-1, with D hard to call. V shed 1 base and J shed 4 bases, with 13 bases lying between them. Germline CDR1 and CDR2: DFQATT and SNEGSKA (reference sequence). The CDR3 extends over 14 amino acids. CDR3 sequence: CSARVGMGFTEAFF. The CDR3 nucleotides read TGCAGTGCTAGAGTGGGTATGGGCTTCACTGAAGCTTTCTTT.

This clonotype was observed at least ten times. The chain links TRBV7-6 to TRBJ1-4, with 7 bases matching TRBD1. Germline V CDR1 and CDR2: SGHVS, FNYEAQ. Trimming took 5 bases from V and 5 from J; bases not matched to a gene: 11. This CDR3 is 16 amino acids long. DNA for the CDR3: TGTGCCAGCAGCCTACGGCCCCCGGGACAGAATGAAAAACTGTTTTTT. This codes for CASSLRPPGQNEKLFF.

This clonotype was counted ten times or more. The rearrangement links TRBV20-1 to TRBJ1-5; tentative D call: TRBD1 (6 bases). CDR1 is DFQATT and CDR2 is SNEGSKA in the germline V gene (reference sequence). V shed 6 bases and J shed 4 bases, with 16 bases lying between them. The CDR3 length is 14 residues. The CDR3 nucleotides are TGCAGTGCGAGTCAGGGGACGCGGAATCAGCCCCAGCATTTT. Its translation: CSASQGTRNQPQHF.

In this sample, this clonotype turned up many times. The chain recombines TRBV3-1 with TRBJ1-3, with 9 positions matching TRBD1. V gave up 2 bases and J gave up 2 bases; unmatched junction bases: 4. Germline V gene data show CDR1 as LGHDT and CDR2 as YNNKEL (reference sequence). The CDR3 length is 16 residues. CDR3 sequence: CASSQPGTGTGNTIYF. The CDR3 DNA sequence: TGTGCCAGCAGCCAACCCGGGACAGGGACTGGAAACACCATATATTTT. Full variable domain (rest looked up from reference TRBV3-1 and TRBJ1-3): DTAVSQTPKYLVTQMGNDKSIKCEQNLGHDTMYWYKQDSKKFLKIMFSYNNKELIINETVPNRFSPKSPDKAHLNLHINSLELGDSAVYFCASSQPGTGTGNTIYFGEGSWLTVV.

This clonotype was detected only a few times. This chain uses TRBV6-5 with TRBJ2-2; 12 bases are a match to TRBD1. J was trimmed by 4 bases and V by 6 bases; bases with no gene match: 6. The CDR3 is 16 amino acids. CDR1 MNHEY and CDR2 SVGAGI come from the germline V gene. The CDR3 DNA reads TGTGCCAGCAGGCGGGCGGGACAGGGGGCCACCGGGGAGCTGTTTTTT. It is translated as CASRRAGQGATGELFF.

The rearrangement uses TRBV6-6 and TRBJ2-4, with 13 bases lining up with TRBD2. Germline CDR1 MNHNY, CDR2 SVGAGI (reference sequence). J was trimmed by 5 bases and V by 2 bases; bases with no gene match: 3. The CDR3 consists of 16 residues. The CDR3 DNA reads TGTGCCAGCAGTTACGCCGGGACTAGCGGGGAAAACATTCAGTACTTC. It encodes CASSYAGTSGENIQYF.

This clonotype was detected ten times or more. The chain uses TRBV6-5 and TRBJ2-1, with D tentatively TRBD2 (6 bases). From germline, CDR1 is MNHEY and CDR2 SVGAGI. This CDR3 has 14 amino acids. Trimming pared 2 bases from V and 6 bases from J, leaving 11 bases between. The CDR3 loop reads CASSYGGGANEQFF. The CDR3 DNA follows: TGTGCCAGCAGTTACGGGGGAGGAGCCAATGAGCAGTTCTTC.

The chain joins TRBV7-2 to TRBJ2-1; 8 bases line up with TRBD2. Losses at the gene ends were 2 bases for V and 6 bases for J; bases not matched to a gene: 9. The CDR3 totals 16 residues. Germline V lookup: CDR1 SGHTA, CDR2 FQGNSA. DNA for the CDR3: TGTGCCAGCAGCTTAACCCCTAGCGGGTATTCCAATGAGCAGTTCTTC. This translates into CASSLTPSGYSNEQFF.

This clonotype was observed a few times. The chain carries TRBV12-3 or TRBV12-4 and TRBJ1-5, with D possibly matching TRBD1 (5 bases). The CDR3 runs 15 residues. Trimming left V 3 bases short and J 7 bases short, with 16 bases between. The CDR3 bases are TGTGCCAGCAGTTTCACGGGGAGTCGGGGCCAGCCCCAGCATTTT. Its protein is CASSFTGSRGQPQHF.

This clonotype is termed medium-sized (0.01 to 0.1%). The CDR3 region has the DNA TGCGCCAGCAGGGCTAGCGGGGACAATGAGCAGTTCTTC. It translates to CASRASGDNEQFF. The chain has TRBV4-1 and TRBJ2-1, with TRBD2 identical over 9 bases. From germline, CDR1 is MGHRA and CDR2 YSYEKL. Trimming cost V 6 bases and J 5 bases; bases outside gene matches: 2. CDR3 length equals 13 residues.

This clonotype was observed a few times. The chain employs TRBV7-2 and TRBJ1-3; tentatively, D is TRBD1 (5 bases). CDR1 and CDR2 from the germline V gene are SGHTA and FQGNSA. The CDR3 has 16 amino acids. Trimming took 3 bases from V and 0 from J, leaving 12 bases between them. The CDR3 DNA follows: TGTGCCAGCAGCTTCAGGGCCCTGAGCTCTGGAAACACCATATATTTT. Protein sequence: CASSFRALSSGNTIYF.

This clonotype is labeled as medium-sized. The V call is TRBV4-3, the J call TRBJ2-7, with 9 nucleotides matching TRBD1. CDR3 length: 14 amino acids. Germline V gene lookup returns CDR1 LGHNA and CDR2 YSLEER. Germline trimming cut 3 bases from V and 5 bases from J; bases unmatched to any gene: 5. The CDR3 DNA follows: TGCGCCAGCAGCCAGGGGACAGGGCTCGACGAGCAGTACTTC. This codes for CASSQGTGLDEQYF.

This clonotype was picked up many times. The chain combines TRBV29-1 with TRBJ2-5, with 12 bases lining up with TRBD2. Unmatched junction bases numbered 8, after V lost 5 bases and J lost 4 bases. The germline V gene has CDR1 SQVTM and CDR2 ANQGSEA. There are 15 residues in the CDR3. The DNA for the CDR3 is TGCAGCGTTTCGACTAGCGGGAGTTTCGTAGAGACCCAGTACTTC. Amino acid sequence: CSVSTSGSFVETQYF.

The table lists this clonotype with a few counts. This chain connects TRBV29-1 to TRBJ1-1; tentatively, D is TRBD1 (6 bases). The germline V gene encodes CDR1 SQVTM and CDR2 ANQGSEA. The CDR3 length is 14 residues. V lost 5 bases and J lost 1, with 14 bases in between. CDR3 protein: CSVSLRTANTEAFF. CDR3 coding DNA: TGCAGCGTTTCCCTGAGGACAGCGAACACTGAAGCTTTCTTT.

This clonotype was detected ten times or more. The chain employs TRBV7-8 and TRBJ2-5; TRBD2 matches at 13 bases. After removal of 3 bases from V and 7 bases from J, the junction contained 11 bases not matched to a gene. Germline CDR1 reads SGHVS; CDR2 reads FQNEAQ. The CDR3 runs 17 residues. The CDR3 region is CASSFFGTSGKFGTQYF. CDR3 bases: TGTGCCAGCAGCTTCTTTGGGACTAGCGGGAAATTCGGGACCCAGTACTTC.

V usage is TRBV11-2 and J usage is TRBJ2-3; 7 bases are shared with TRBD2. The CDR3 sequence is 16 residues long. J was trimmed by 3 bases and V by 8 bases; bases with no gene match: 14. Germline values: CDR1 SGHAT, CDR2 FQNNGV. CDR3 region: CASARRGGSLTDTQYF. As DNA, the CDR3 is TGTGCCAGCGCCCGGCGGGGCGGGAGTCTGACAGATACGCAGTATTTT.

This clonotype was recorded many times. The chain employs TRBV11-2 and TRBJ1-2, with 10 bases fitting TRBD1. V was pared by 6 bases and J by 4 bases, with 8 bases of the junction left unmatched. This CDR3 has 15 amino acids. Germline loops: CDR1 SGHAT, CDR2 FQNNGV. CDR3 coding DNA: TGTGCCAGCAGTACCCGGGACAGGGGTATCTATGGCTACACCTTC. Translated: CASSTRDRGIYGYTF.

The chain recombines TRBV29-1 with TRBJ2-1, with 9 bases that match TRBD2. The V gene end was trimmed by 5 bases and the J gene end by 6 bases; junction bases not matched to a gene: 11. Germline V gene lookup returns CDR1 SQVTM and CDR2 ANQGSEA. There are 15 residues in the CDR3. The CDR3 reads CSVNRPLAGINEQFF. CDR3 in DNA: TGCAGCGTTAATAGACCTCTAGCGGGAATCAATGAGCAGTTCTTC.

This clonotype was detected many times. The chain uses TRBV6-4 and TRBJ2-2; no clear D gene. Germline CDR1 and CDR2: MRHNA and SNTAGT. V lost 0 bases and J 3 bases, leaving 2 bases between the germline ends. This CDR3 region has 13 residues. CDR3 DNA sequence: TGTGCCAGCAGTGACTCGGACACCGGGGAGCTGTTTTTT. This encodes CASSDSDTGELFF.

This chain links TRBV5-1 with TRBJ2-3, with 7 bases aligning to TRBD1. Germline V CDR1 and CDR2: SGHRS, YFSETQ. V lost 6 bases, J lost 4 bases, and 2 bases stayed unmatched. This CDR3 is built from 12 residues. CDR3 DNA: TGCGCCAGCACCCAGGGGGCAGATACGCAGTATTTT. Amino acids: CASTQGADTQYF.

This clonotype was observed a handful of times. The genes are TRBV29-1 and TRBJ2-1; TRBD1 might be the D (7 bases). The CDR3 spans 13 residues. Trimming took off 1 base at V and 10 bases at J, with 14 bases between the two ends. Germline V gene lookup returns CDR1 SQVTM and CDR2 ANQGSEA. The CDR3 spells CSVEGQGGREQFF. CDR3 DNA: TGCAGCGTTGAAGGTCAGGGGGGTCGCGAGCAGTTCTTC.

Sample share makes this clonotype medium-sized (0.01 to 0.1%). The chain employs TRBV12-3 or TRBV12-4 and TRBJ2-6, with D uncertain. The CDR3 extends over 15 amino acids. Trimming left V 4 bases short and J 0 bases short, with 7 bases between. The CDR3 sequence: CASSSWGSGANVLTF. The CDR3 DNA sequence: TGTGCCAGCAGTTCGTGGGGCTCTGGGGCCAACGTCCTGACTTTC.